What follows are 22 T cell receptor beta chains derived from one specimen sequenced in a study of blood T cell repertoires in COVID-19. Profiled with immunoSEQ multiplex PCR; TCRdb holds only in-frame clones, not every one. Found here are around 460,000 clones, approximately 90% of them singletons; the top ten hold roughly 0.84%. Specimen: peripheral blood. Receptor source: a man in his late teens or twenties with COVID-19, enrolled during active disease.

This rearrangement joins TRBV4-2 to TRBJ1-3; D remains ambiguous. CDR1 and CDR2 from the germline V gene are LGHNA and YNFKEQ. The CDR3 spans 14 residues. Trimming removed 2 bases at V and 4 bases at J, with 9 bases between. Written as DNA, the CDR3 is TGTGCCAGCAGCCAATCTTTCGTCGGAAACACCATATATTTT. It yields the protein CASSQSFVGNTIYF.

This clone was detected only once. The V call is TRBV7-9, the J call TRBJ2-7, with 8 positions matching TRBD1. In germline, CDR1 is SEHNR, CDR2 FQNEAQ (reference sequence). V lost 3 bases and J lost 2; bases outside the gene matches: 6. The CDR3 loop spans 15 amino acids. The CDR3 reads CASSLPGTGAYEQYF. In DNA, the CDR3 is TGTGCCAGCAGCTTGCCTGGGACAGGAGCCTACGAGCAGTACTTC.

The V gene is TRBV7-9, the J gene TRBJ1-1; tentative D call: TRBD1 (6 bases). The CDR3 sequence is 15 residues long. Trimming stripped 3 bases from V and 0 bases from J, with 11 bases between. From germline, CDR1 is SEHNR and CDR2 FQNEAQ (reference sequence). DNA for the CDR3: TGTGCCAGCAGCTTCGAGGGGGGGTTGAACACTGAAGCTTTCTTT. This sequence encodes CASSFEGGLNTEAFF.

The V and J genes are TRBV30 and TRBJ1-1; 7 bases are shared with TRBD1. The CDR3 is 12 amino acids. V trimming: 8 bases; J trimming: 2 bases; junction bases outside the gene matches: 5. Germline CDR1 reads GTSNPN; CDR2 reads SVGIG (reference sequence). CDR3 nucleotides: TGTGCCAGGGACAGAGTAAACACTGAAGCTTTCTTT. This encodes CARDRVNTEAFF. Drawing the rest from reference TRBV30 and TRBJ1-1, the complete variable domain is SQTIHQWPATLVQPVGSPLSLECTVEGTSNPNLYWYRQAAGRGLQLLFYSVGIGQISSEVPQNLSASRPQDRQFILSSKKLLLSDSGFYLCARDRVNTEAFFGQGTRLTVV.

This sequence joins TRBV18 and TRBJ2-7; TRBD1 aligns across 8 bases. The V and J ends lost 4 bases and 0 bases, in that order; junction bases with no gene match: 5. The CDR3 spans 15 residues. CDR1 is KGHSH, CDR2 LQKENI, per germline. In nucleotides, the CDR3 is TGTGCCAGCTCACAGCCAGGGGGCAACTCCTACGAGCAGTACTTC. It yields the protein CASSQPGGNSYEQYF.

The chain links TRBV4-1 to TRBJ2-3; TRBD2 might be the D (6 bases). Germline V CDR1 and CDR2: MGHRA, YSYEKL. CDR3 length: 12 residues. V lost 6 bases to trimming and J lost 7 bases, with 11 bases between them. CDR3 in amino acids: CASSRDFYTQYF. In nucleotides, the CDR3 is TGCGCCAGCAGTCGGGACTTTTATACGCAGTATTTT.

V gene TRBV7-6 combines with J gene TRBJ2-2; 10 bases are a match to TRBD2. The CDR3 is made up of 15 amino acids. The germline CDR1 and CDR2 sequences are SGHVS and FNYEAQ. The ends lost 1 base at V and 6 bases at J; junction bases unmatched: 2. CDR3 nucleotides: TGTGCCAGCAGCTTAGTAGCGGGGGGCTCCGGGGAGCTGTTTTTT. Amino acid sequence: CASSLVAGGSGELFF.

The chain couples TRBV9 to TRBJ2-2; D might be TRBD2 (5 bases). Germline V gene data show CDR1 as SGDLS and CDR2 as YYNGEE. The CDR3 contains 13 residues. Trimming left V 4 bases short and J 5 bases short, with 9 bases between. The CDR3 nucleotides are TGTGCCAGCAGCCCCCCGGGGACCGGGGAGCTGTTTTTT. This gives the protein CASSPPGTGELFF.

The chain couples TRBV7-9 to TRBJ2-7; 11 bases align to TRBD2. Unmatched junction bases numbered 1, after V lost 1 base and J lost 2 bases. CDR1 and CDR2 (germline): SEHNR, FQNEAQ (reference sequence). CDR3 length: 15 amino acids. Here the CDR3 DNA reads TGTGCCAGCAGCTTAGTACTAGCGGGAGCCTACGAGCAGTACTTC. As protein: CASSLVLAGAYEQYF.

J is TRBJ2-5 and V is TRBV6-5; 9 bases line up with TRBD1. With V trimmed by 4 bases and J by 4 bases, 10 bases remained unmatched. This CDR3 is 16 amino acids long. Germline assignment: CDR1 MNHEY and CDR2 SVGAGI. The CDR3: CASSSQGTGLRETQYF. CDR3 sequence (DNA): TGTGCCAGCAGTTCCCAAGGGACAGGGTTGCGAGAGACCCAGTACTTC.

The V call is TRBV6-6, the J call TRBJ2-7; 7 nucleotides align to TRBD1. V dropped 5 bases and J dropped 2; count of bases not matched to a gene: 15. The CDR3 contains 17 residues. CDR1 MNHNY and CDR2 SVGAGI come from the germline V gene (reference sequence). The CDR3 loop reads CASSRSRAGQATYEQYF. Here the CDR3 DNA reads TGTGCCAGCAGTCGCTCCCGAGCTGGACAGGCCACCTACGAGCAGTACTTC.

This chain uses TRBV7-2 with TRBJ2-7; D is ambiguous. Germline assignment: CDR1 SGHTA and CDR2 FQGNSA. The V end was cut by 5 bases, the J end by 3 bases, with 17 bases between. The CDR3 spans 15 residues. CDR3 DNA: TGTGCCAGCAGCGCGGAGAGTGCCATCAACTACGAGCAGTACTTC. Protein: CASSAESAINYEQYF. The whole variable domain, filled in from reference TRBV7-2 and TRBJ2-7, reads GAGVSQSPSNKVTEKGKDVELRCDPISGHTALYWYRQSLGQGLEFLIYFQGNSAPDKSGLPSDRFSAERTGGSVSTLTIQRTQQEDSAVYLCASSAESAINYEQYFGPGTRLTVT.

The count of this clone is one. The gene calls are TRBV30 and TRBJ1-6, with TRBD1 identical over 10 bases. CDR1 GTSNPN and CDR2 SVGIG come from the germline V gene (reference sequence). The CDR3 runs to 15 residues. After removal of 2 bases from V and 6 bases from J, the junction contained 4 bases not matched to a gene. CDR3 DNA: TGTGCCTGGAGTCCCCGGGACAGGGGTAATTCACCCCTCCACTTT. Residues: CAWSPRDRGNSPLHF.

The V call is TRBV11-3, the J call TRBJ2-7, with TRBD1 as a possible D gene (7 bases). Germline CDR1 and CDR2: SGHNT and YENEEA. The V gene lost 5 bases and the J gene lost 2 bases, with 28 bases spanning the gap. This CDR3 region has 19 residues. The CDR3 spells CASSRESGEQGPRTYEQYF. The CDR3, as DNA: TGTGCCAGCAGCCGCGAGTCGGGAGAACAGGGGCCCCGAACCTACGAGCAGTACTTC.

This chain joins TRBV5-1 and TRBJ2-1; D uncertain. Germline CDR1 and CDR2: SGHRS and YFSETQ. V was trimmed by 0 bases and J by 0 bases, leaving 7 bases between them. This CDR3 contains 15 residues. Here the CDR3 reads CASSLAAVSYNEQFF. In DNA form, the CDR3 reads TGCGCCAGCAGCTTGGCTGCGGTCTCCTACAATGAGCAGTTCTTC.

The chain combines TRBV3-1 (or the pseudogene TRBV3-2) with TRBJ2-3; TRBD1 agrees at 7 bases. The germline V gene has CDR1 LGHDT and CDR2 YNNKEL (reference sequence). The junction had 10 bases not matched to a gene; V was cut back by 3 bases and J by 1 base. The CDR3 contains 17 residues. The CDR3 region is CASSHSKNRGRTDTQYF. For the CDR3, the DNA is TGTGCCAGCAGCCACTCTAAGAACAGGGGCCGCACAGATACGCAGTATTTT.

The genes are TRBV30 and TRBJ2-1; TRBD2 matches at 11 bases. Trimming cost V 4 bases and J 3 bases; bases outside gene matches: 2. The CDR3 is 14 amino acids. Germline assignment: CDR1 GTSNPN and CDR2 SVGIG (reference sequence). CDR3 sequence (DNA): TGTGCCTGGACCCTAGCGGGAGGCTACAATGAGCAGTTCTTC. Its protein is CAWTLAGGYNEQFF.

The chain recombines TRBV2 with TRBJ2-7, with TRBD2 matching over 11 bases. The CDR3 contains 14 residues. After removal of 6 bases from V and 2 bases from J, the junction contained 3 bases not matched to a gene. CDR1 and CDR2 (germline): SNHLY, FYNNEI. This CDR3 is CASRTSGGAYEQYF. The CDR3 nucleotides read TGTGCCAGCAGAACTAGCGGGGGCGCCTACGAGCAGTACTTC.

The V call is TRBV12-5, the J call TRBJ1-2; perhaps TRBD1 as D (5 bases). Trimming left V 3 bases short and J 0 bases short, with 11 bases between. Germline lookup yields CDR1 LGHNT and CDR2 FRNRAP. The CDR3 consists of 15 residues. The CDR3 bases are TGTGCTAGTGGTTTTTCGGCAGGGTCTAACTATGGCTACACCTTC. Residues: CASGFSAGSNYGYTF.

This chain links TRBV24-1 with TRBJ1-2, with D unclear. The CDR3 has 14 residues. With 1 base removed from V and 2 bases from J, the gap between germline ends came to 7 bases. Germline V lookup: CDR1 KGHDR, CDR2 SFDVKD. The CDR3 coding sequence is TGTGCCACCAGTGATTTCAACTTGAACTATGGCTACACCTTC. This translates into CATSDFNLNYGYTF.

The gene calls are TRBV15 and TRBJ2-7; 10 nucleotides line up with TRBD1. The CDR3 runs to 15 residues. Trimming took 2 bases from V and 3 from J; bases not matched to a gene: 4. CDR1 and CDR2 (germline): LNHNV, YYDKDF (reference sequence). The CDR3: CATSRWDRGRYEQYF. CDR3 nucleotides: TGTGCCACCAGCAGATGGGACAGGGGCCGCTACGAGCAGTACTTC.

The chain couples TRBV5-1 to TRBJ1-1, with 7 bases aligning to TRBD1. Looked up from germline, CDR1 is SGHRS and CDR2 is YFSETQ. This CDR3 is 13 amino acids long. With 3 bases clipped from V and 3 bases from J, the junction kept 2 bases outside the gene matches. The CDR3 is CASSSQGYTEAFF. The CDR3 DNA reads TGCGCCAGCAGCTCACAGGGGTACACTGAAGCTTTCTTT.